These 3 T cell receptor beta chains share one sample of origin, sequenced in a study of cytomegalovirus exposure and HLA in healthy donors. Primers: 60 Vbeta forward and 13 Jbeta reverse. Some clones are missing from TCRdb's copy, which holds only in-frame ones; the method was immunoSEQ multiplex PCR. The sample has around 110,000 clones; roughly 80% are singletons. Input material: PBMCs. These receptors all stem from a man aged 25 to 40 in good health and CMV-seropositive.

The chain recombines TRBV10-1 with TRBJ1-4; 7 bases map to TRBD1. Germline V gene data show CDR1 as WNHNN and CDR2 as SYGVQD (reference sequence). CDR3 length: 13 residues. V shed 8 bases, J shed 3 bases, and the junction held 3 bases outside the gene matches. The CDR3 nucleotides read TGCGCCAGCTCCGGACAGGCTAATGAAAAACTGTTTTTT. Translated, it gives CASSGQANEKLFF.

The chain employs TRBV10-3 and TRBJ2-7, with 8 bases identical to TRBD2. Germline values: CDR1 ENHRY, CDR2 SYGVKD. CDR3 length: 13 amino acids. The junction had 10 bases not matched to a gene; V was cut back by 10 bases and J by 5 bases. The CDR3 protein is CATGSGGIDEQYV. The CDR3, as DNA: TGTGCCACCGGGTCGGGGGGGATCGACGAGCAGTACGTC.

This CDR3 reads CASSEDGGLYEQYV. CDR3 coding DNA: TGTGCCAGCAGTGAAGACGGGGGGCTCTACGAGCAGTACGTC. The rearrangement uses TRBV6-1 and TRBJ2-7; D possibly corresponds to TRBD2 (7 bases). This CDR3 comprises 14 residues. Germline V gene data show CDR1 as MNHNS and CDR2 as SASEGT. Trimming shortened V by 1 base and J by 3 bases, and 10 bases separated the two germline ends.